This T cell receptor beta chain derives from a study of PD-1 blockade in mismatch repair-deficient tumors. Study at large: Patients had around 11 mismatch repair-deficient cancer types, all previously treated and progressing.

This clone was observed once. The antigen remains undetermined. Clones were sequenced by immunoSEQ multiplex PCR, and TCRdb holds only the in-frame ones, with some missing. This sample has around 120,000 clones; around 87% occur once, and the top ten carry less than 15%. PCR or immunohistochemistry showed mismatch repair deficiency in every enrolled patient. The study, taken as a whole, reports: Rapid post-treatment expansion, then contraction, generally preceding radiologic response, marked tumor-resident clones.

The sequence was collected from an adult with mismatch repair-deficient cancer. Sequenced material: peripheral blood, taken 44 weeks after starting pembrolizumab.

The CDR3 coding sequence is TGTGCCAGCAGCCTCGGGACTAGCGGGAGGGCAGATACGCAGTATTTT. Amino acid sequence: CASSLGTSGRADTQYF. V usage is TRBV4-2 and J usage is TRBJ2-3; the match to TRBD2 covers 16 bases. The trim removed 4 bases at V and 4 bases at J, leaving 2 bases unmatched. The germline V gene has CDR1 LGHNA and CDR2 YNFKEQ. This CDR3 comprises 16 residues.